This entry concerns a single TCR beta chain. The sample is drawn from a study of blood T cell repertoires in COVID-19. Study information: Spain, Italy and the United States supplied samples that represented acute and convalescent COVID-19. PBMCs, B-cell-depleted T cells, or T cells were the source of the cDNA or gDNA that made up the material.

Original processing methods: Amplification of reference gene primers was used by the study to estimate nucleated cell counts. Clones were sequenced by immunoSEQ multiplex PCR, and TCRdb holds only the in-frame ones, with some missing. V and J calls plus clone size are reproduced from that table; the DNA served to infer D and trimming. The sample records about 59,000 clones, around 80% being singletons. Germline CDR1 reads MNHNY; CDR2 reads SVGAGI (reference sequence). The CDR3 spans 14 residues. Between the trimmed V and J ends, which lost 7 bases and 4 bases, there was a span of 14 bases. The clonotype comes from a man between 60 and 75 years old with acute or convalescent COVID-19. The sequenced sample consisted of peripheral blood. The rearrangement joins TRBV6-6 to TRBJ2-1, with a weak D call TRBD2 (6 bases). The CDR3 DNA reads TGTGCCAGCAACCCTCTAGCGAGTTACAATGAGCAGTTCTTC. This sequence encodes CASNPLASYNEQFF.